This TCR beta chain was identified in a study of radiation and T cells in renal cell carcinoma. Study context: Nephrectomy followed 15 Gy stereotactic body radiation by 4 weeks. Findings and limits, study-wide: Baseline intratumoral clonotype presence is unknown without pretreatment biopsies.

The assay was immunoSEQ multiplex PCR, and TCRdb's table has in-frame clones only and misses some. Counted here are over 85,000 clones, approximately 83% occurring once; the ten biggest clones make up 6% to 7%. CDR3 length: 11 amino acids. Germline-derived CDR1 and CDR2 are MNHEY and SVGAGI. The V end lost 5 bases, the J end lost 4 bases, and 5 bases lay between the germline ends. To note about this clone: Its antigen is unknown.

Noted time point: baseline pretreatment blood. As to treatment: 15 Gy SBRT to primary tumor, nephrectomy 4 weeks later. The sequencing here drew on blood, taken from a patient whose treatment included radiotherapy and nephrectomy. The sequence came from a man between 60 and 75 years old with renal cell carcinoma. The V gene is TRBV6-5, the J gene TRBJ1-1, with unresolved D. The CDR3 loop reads CASSVVTEAFF. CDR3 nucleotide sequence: TGTGCCAGCAGTGTTGTCACTGAAGCTTTCTTT.